The T cell receptor beta chain described here comes from a study of glioma-infiltrating T cells after dendritic cell vaccination. Study-wide points: Patients with more pretreatment TILs had longer time to progression and survival.

Trimming pared 1 base from V and 0 bases from J, leaving 9 bases between. The germline CDR1 and CDR2 sequences are LNHDA and SQIVND (reference sequence). The CDR3 consists of 16 residues. The time point here: after dendritic cell vaccination, including at tumor progression/relapse. None of the glioblastoma patients had an isocitrate dehydrogenase mutation. Input was approximately 2 ug genomic DNA, or all available if less. Repertoires were generated with immunoSEQ multiplex PCR, while TCRdb's copy carries only in-frame clones and drops some. This sample has approximately 50,000 clones, with approximately 89% found just once. Worth noting for this clone: Its antigen is as yet unknown.

The sequencing used blood, collected after dendritic cell vaccination. This TCR came from a human donor with glioblastoma. This rearrangement joins TRBV19 to TRBJ2-2; weak D call: TRBD2 (5 bases). CDR3 amino acids: CASSIVRRSNTGELFF. The CDR3 coding sequence is TGTGCCAGTAGTATAGTTAGGAGGTCGAACACCGGGGAGCTGTTTTTT. Full variable domain (missing parts from reference TRBV19 and TRBJ2-2): DGGITQSPKYLFRKEGQNVTLSCEQNLNHDAMYWYRQDPGQGLRLIYYSQIVNDFQKGDIAEGYSVSREKKESFPLTVTSAQKNPTAFYLCASSIVRRSNTGELFFGEGSRLTVL.